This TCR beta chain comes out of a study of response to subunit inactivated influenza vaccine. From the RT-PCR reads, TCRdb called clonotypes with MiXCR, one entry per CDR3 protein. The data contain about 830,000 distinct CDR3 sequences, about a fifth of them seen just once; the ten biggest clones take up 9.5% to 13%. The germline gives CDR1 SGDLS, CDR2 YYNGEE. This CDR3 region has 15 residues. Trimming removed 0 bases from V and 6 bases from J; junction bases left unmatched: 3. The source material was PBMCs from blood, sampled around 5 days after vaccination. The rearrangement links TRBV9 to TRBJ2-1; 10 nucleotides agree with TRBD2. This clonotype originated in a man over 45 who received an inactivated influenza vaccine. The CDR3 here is CASSVVLAGLNEQFF. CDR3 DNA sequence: TGTGCCAGCAGCGTAGTACTAGCGGGACTCAATGAGCAGTTCTTC.